These 27 T cell receptor beta chains came from one sample sequenced in a study of blood T cell repertoires in COVID-19. The table came from immunoSEQ multiplex PCR; TCRdb's copy has only in-frame clones and leaves some out. This sample carries approximately 72,000 clones, roughly 83% of them seen once, and the ten largest clones take more than 8%. Sequenced sample: peripheral blood. Receptors originate from a middle-aged man with active COVID-19.

The chain combines TRBV6-5 with TRBJ1-6; the D is unclear. V gave up 7 bases and J gave up 10 bases, with 14 bases separating them. The V gene's germline CDR1 is MNHEY and CDR2 SVGAGI. This CDR3 region has 13 residues. The CDR3 reads CASNKEGDSPLHF. The CDR3 nucleotides read TGTGCCAGCAATAAGGAGGGAGACTCACCCCTCCACTTT.

The chain combines TRBV30 with TRBJ2-1; possibly TRBD2 for D (6 bases). The germline V gene has CDR1 GTSNPN and CDR2 SVGIG (reference sequence). The CDR3 totals 12 residues. CDR3 nucleotide sequence: TGTGCTCTCGGGGGTACCTACAATGAGCAGTTCTTC. Its translation is CALGGTYNEQFF.

This clone has more than one count but fewer than ten. The rearrangement links TRBV19 to TRBJ1-6; 7 bases agree with TRBD1. Germline-derived CDR1 and CDR2 are LNHDA and SQIVND (reference sequence). V lost 6 bases and J lost 7; bases outside the gene matches: 6. The CDR3 covers 14 residues. CDR3 nucleotides: TGTGCCAGTAGGTTCCAGGGGGTAAATTCACCCCTCCACTTT. This translates into CASRFQGVNSPLHF.

This chain joins TRBV5-1 and TRBJ1-4; D is ambiguous. CDR1 SGHRS and CDR2 YFSETQ come from the germline V gene. CDR3 size: 15 residues. V shed 0 bases and J shed 4 bases, with 10 bases lying between them. The CDR3 nucleotides are TGCGCCAGCAGCTTGGCTGGAGGAGTTAATGAAAAACTGTTTTTT. This encodes CASSLAGGVNEKLFF.

The V and J genes are TRBV7-9 and TRBJ2-1; 10 nucleotides line up with TRBD2. The germline V gene encodes CDR1 SEHNR and CDR2 FQNEAQ (reference sequence). J lost 6 bases, V lost 7 bases, and 9 bases had no gene match. The CDR3 has 15 amino acids. Here the CDR3 DNA reads TGTGCCAGCACTCCCCTAGCGGGGGCCGTCAATGAGCAGTTCTTC. It yields the protein CASTPLAGAVNEQFF. The full variable domain, in which reference TRBV7-9 and TRBJ2-1 provide the parts outside the CDR3, is DTGVSQNPRHKITKRGQNVTFRCDPISEHNRLYWYRQTLGQGPEFLTYFQNEAQLEKSRLLSDRFSAERPKGSFSTLEIQRTEQGDSAMYLCASTPLAGAVNEQFFGPGTRLTVL.

The J gene is TRBJ2-5, the V gene TRBV7-2; the D gene is possibly TRBD1 (6 bases). Trimming removed 6 bases at V and 2 bases at J, with 10 bases between. CDR3 size: 13 residues. Per germline, CDR1 SGHTA and CDR2 FQGNSA. In DNA, the CDR3 is TGTGCCAGCAGGCGCGGACAGCAAGAGACCCAGTACTTC. This gives the protein CASRRGQQETQYF.

This clone was seen a handful of times. V is TRBV5-1 and J is TRBJ2-5; no reliable D call. CDR1 SGHRS and CDR2 YFSETQ come from the germline V gene. Trimming took off 2 bases at V and 5 bases at J, with 16 bases between the two ends. This CDR3 has 15 residues. CDR3 region: CASSFFRGASETQYF. The DNA of the CDR3 is TGCGCCAGCAGCTTTTTCCGAGGAGCGTCCGAGACCCAGTACTTC.

This rearrangement joins TRBV9 to TRBJ2-3; a possible D gene is TRBD2 (7 bases). The CDR3 consists of 14 residues. V was cut by 4 bases and J by 6 bases, with 15 bases left in between. Germline V gene sequence: CDR1 SGDLS, CDR2 YYNGEE. The CDR3 region is CASSPLWGGDTQYF. CDR3 sequence (DNA): TGTGCCAGCAGCCCTCTTTGGGGGGGCGATACGCAGTATTTT.

The V and J genes are TRBV5-6 and TRBJ2-3; D may be TRBD1 (5 bases). The CDR3 covers 16 residues. Between the trimmed V and J ends, which lost 0 bases and 4 bases, there was a span of 15 bases. The germline CDR1 and CDR2 sequences are SGHDT and YYEEEE. In DNA, the CDR3 is TGTGCCAGCAGCTTGGCTGTAGGGGTCATCGCAGATACGCAGTATTTT. It codes for CASSLAVGVIADTQYF. Drawing the rest from reference TRBV5-6 and TRBJ2-3, the complete variable domain is DAGVTQSPTHLIKTRGQQVTLRCSPKSGHDTVSWYQQALGQGPQFIFQYYEEEERQRGNFPDRFSGHQFPNYSSELNVNALLLGDSALYLCASSLAVGVIADTQYFGPGTRLTVL.

The chain is built from TRBV7-6 and TRBJ1-4, with D perhaps matching TRBD1 (6 bases). V lost 5 bases and J 6 bases, leaving 10 bases between the germline ends. CDR1 SGHVS and CDR2 FNYEAQ come from the germline V gene. This CDR3 contains 13 residues. Here the CDR3 DNA reads TGTGCCAGCAGCCAAACAGGGTATGAAAAACTGTTTTTT. Its protein is CASSQTGYEKLFF.

The V call is TRBV25-1, the J call TRBJ2-2; TRBD1 is a possible D gene (6 bases). There are 11 residues in the CDR3. Germline assignment: CDR1 MGHDK and CDR2 SYGVNS. Trimming took 10 bases from V and 5 from J, leaving 8 bases between them. The chain's CDR3 is CATRGTGELFF. The CDR3 DNA reads TGTGCCACAAGGGGGACCGGGGAGCTGTTTTTT. Supplemented by reference TRBV25-1 and TRBJ2-2, the full variable domain reads EADIYQTPRYLVIGTGKKITLECSQTMGHDKMYWYQQDPGMELHLIHYSYGVNSTEKGDLSSESTVSRIRTEHFPLTLESARPSHTSQYLCATRGTGELFFGEGSRLTVL.

Remarks on this clone: Other DNA sequences from this sample encode an identical CDR3 as well. The rearrangement uses TRBV18 and TRBJ1-6; TRBD1 matches 7 bases. V lost 1 base and J lost 8; bases outside the gene matches: 2. The germline V gene encodes CDR1 KGHSH and CDR2 LQKENI. CDR3 length equals 14 residues. The CDR3 sequence is CASSPLDRDSPLHF. The CDR3 DNA reads as TGTGCCAGCTCACCACTCGACAGGGATTCACCCCTCCACTTT. Using reference TRBV18 and TRBJ1-6 for the parts outside the CDR3, the full variable domain is NAGVMQNPRHLVRRRGQEARLRCSPMKGHSHVYWYRQLPEEGLKFMVYLQKENIIDESGMPKERFSAEFPKEGPSILRIQQVVRGDSAAYFCASSPLDRDSPLHFGNGTRLTVT.

This clone was observed a single time. This chain uses TRBV3-1 (or the pseudogene TRBV3-2) with TRBJ2-3; 9 bases map to TRBD2. CDR1 and CDR2 (germline): LGHDT, YNNKEL (reference sequence). CDR3 length equals 14 residues. V shed 4 bases, J shed 3 bases, and the junction held 2 bases outside the gene matches. CDR3 protein: CASSRGGATDTQYF. The DNA for the CDR3 is TGTGCCAGCAGCCGCGGGGGGGCAACAGATACGCAGTATTTT.

The chain carries TRBV23-1 and TRBJ2-7; 7 bases line up with TRBD1. TRBV23-1 is filed as an ORF, its function uncertain. This CDR3 contains 13 residues. V dropped 4 bases and J dropped 7; count of bases not matched to a gene: 7. The CDR3 bases are TGCGCCAGCAGTCGACAGGGATCGGAAGAGCAGTACTTC. Amino acids: CASSRQGSEEQYF.

The V call is TRBV7-2, the J call TRBJ2-7, with a possible D match to TRBD2 (6 bases). Germline values: CDR1 SGHTA, CDR2 FQGNSA. Deletions cut 2 bases from V and 6 bases from J, with 8 bases between. The CDR3 spans 12 residues. In DNA, the CDR3 is TGTGCCAGCAGCTTATTTAGCGGCGAGCAGTACTTC. Protein sequence: CASSLFSGEQYF.

V gene TRBV6-2 or TRBV6-3 combines with J gene TRBJ2-7; D remains ambiguous. Germline loops: CDR1 MNHEY, CDR2 SVGEGT. V lost 4 bases to trimming and J lost 2 bases, with 9 bases between them. This CDR3 has 13 residues. CDR3 nucleotide sequence: TGTGCCAGCAGTTTTACTCCCACCTACGAGCAGTACTTC. It encodes CASSFTPTYEQYF.

The chain carries TRBV5-4 and TRBJ1-2; no reliable D call. Looked up from germline, CDR1 is SGHNT and CDR2 is YYREEE (reference sequence). Trimming cost V 1 base and J 0 bases, with 10 bases left between them. This CDR3 is built from 15 residues. The CDR3 here is CASSLNTVANYGYTF. As DNA, the CDR3 is TGTGCCAGCAGCTTGAACACAGTAGCTAACTATGGCTACACCTTC.

The gene calls are TRBV6-1 and TRBJ1-2; TRBD1 might be the D (5 bases). Per the germline V gene, CDR1 is MNHNS and CDR2 is SASEGT. The V end was cut by 7 bases, the J end by 3 bases, with 12 bases between. This CDR3 has 13 amino acids. CDR3 loop: CASNSGPDYGYTF. CDR3 coding DNA: TGTGCCAGCAATTCAGGGCCAGACTATGGCTACACCTTC.

The V call is TRBV5-1, the J call TRBJ2-2, with D maybe TRBD1 (5 bases). V dropped 4 bases and J dropped 4 bases, with 8 bases sitting between them. In germline, CDR1 is SGHRS, CDR2 YFSETQ. The CDR3 totals 13 residues. The CDR3 sequence is CASSLDSTGELFF. CDR3 DNA: TGCGCCAGCAGCCTAGACAGCACCGGGGAGCTGTTTTTT. Supplemented by reference TRBV5-1 and TRBJ2-2, the full variable domain reads KAGVTQTPRYLIKTRGQQVTLSCSPISGHRSVSWYQQTPGQGLQFLFEYFSETQRNKGNFPGRFSGRQFSNSRSEMNVSTLELGDSALYLCASSLDSTGELFFGEGSRLTVL.

This chain's CDR3 is CASSKTYAAQLAGGYYEQYF. In DNA form, the CDR3 reads TGTGCCAGCAGCAAGACATACGCCGCTCAGCTAGCGGGGGGGTACTACGAGCAGTACTTC. The chain recombines TRBV21-1 with TRBJ2-7; the tabulated D call, TRBD2, remains unverified against the DNA. TRBV21-1 is reported as a pseudogene. This CDR3 has 20 residues.

The V gene is TRBV6-5, the J gene TRBJ1-5; the D gene is possibly TRBD1 (6 bases). The CDR3 has 14 residues. Trimming stripped 5 bases from V and 3 bases from J, with 11 bases between. Looked up from germline, CDR1 is MNHEY and CDR2 is SVGAGI. The CDR3 sequence: CASSRTGLNQPQHF. The DNA of the CDR3 is TGTGCCAGCAGTCGTACAGGGCTCAATCAGCCCCAGCATTTT.

V is TRBV11-3 and J is TRBJ2-3; D gene ambiguous. V was shortened by 1 base and J by 5 bases, with 4 bases between the two germline ends. CDR3 length: 12 residues. The germline CDR1 and CDR2 sequences are SGHNT and YENEEA. Written as DNA, the CDR3 is TGTGCCAGCAGCTTAGGGAGAGATACGCAGTATTTT. It translates to CASSLGRDTQYF.

The V and J genes are TRBV12-3 or TRBV12-4 and TRBJ2-2; D uncertain. The V gene lost 2 bases and the J gene lost 7 bases, with 8 bases spanning the gap. CDR3 size: 13 residues. CDR3 region: CASSLRGIGELFF. The CDR3 coding sequence is TGTGCCAGCAGTTTACGAGGCATCGGGGAGCTGTTTTTT.

This clone has only one observation. The chain links TRBV19 to TRBJ2-5, with 11 bases aligning to TRBD2. CDR3 length equals 16 residues. Trimming cost V 7 bases and J 5 bases; bases outside gene matches: 12. CDR1 LNHDA and CDR2 SQIVND come from the germline V gene (reference sequence). This CDR3 is CASTSGTSGVRETQYF. As DNA, the CDR3 is TGTGCCAGTACCTCCGGGACTAGCGGCGTCCGGGAGACCCAGTACTTC.

The rearrangement uses TRBV19 and TRBJ2-3; the match to TRBD2 covers 12 bases. Germline loops: CDR1 LNHDA, CDR2 SQIVND (reference sequence). The CDR3 covers 16 residues. After removal of 7 bases from V and 8 bases from J, the junction contained 13 bases not matched to a gene. CDR3 in DNA: TGTGCCAGTACTTCTTGGACTAGCGGGGATTCACGTACGCAGTATTTT. It is translated as CASTSWTSGDSRTQYF. The variable domain in full, with the rest retrieved from reference TRBV19 and TRBJ2-3, is DGGITQSPKYLFRKEGQNVTLSCEQNLNHDAMYWYRQDPGQGLRLIYYSQIVNDFQKGDIAEGYSVSREKKESFPLTVTSAQKNPTAFYLCASTSWTSGDSRTQYFGPGTRLTVL.

V usage is TRBV29-1 and J usage is TRBJ2-5; possible D gene TRBD2, 5 bases. There are 14 residues in the CDR3. CDR1 is SQVTM, CDR2 ANQGSEA, per germline. V was pared by 7 bases and J by 3 bases, with 18 bases between. CDR3 in amino acids: CSGLAWQKEETQYF. DNA of the CDR3: TGCAGCGGGCTAGCCTGGCAGAAAGAAGAGACCCAGTACTTC.

The J gene is TRBJ2-7, the V gene TRBV5-4, with 9 bases that match TRBD2. The trim removed 0 bases at V and 4 bases at J, leaving 8 bases unmatched. Germline V gives CDR1 SGHNT, CDR2 YYREEE (reference sequence). The CDR3 extends over 16 amino acids. CDR3 DNA: TGTGCCAGCAGCTTGGCCCTAGCGGGAAGTCTTTACGAGCAGTACTTC. This codes for CASSLALAGSLYEQYF.